This TCR beta chain was sequenced in a study of T cell repertoires in cytomegalovirus infection (dated by TCRdb to between 2019 and 2020). In terms of the full investigation: Alongside well-studied HLA-B-restricted epitopes, the peptide stimulations were aimed at recently identified HLA-C-restricted CMV epitopes, whose presentation resists viral immunomodulation. Donor HLA type was relevant to the analysis, as public TCR beta signatures indicated carriage of CMV infection together with the matching HLA type.

A remark on this clonotype: This clone's antigen is unknown. The record has no base qualities; no much larger clone is one base away.

Overall results and qualifications from the work: In both this cohort and an independent cohort of more than 350 donors, the cumulative frequency of public TCR beta family members distinguished carriers of CMV infection plus the relevant HLA type. The ex vivo response was dominated by HLA-C-restricted CMV-specific TCR beta clonotypes, which also provided the single most frequent clonotype in two of eight donors.

These reads were obtained on an Illumina HiSeq 1500. The public sequencing data were trimmed at Q25 with fastp and processed into clonotypes with MiXCR by TCRdb, which kept only in-frame beta chains. CDR3 protein duplicates are merged, each entry listing the most common genes and DNA. This sample is represented by 150,000 or so distinct CDR3 sequences; about 20% of them were singletons. Under 30% of the sample goes to the ten largest clones. V was cut back by 0 bases and J by 5 bases, leaving a gap of 10 bases between them. The CDR3 holds 14 amino acids from the cysteine to the phenylalanine. Only the CDR3 region is kept as DNA, spanning 42 bases read in frame from base 1. CDR1 is given as LGHNA and CDR2 as YNFKEQ, both from the germline V gene. The meaning of the sample's treatment or condition label: in vitro stimulation with specific CMV peptide epitopes to enrich CMV-specific T cells.

Recombination connected TRBV4-2 to TRBJ1-2; the D gene assignment is ambiguous. The sequence was collected from a human donor in good health (CMV status not recorded). Some clones in this sample may be carry-over from other donors' samples. Sample: CD8+ T cells from cultured PBMCs, taken from culture after CMV antigen stimulation. The encoded CDR3 is CASSQESAGYGYTF. The DNA sequence is as follows: TGTGCCAGCAGCCAAGAGTCGGCAGGTTATGGCTACACCTTC.